A selection of T cell receptor beta chains follows, all from one sample in a study of response to subunit inactivated influenza vaccine. MiXCR was run by TCRdb on the RT-PCR reads, yielding one entry per CDR3 protein. The repertoire has approximately 700,000 distinct CDR3 sequences, around a sixth of them found once; the top ten carry around 10%. This specimen consisted of PBMCs from blood, obtained about 13 days after vaccination. Receptors originate from a man in his forties or fifties who received an inactivated influenza vaccine. CDR3s leave out the opening cysteine and the closing phenylalanine or tryptophan. Fields, in order: V gene, D gene, J gene, CDR3 protein. The D gene is left open where the match is weak.

v_call: TRBV18; d_call: .; j_call: TRBJ2-2; cdr3_aa: ASSLNGRSNTGELF
v_call: TRBV5-1; d_call: .; j_call: TRBJ2-3; cdr3_aa: ASSNGQNTDTQY
v_call: TRBV11-2; d_call: TRBD1; j_call: TRBJ1-6; cdr3_aa: ASSLRGDSPLH
v_call: TRBV5-1; d_call: .; j_call: TRBJ2-1; cdr3_aa: ASSFPRTNGGEQF
v_call: TRBV7-9; d_call: .; j_call: TRBJ1-3; cdr3_aa: ASSSLWLSGNTIY
v_call: TRBV10-3; d_call: .; j_call: TRBJ1-5; cdr3_aa: AISERAVNQPQH
v_call: TRBV5-1; d_call: TRBD1; j_call: TRBJ1-2; cdr3_aa: ASSLFETGGNYGYT
v_call: TRBV12-2; d_call: .; j_call: TRBJ2-7; cdr3_aa: ASRYPNPGQKYEKY
v_call: TRBV4-3; d_call: TRBD2; j_call: TRBJ2-1; cdr3_aa: ASSQVLAGGGNEQF
v_call: TRBV20-1; d_call: .; j_call: TRBJ2-5; cdr3_aa: SASGGSRGETQY
v_call: TRBV19; d_call: .; j_call: TRBJ1-6; cdr3_aa: ASSSRAGTAYSPLH
v_call: TRBV20-1; d_call: TRBD1; j_call: TRBJ2-7; cdr3_aa: SAQGQGYEQY
v_call: TRBV18; d_call: TRBD2; j_call: TRBJ2-5; cdr3_aa: ASSPRLGLAERHRIQETQY
v_call: TRBV3-1; d_call: .; j_call: TRBJ2-1; cdr3_aa: ASSQGSTYGIYNEQF
v_call: TRBV7-2; d_call: .; j_call: TRBJ1-2; cdr3_aa: ASSLVVGPNYGYT
v_call: TRBV11-2; d_call: TRBD2; j_call: TRBJ2-7; cdr3_aa: ATTRGLAGPYEQY
v_call: TRBV4-3; d_call: TRBD1; j_call: TRBJ2-2; cdr3_aa: ASSQTPGGFTGELF
v_call: TRBV4-2; d_call: .; j_call: TRBJ1-5; cdr3_aa: ASSQESSGAPPYSNQPQH
v_call: TRBV18; d_call: .; j_call: TRBJ2-1; cdr3_aa: ASSPAWGGANEQF
v_call: TRBV20-1; d_call: .; j_call: TRBJ1-5; cdr3_aa: SAIGDGNQPQH
v_call: TRBV4-2; d_call: .; j_call: TRBJ2-7; cdr3_aa: ASIQDRTLYEQY
v_call: TRBV10-3; d_call: .; j_call: TRBJ2-3; cdr3_aa: AISRLITDTQY
v_call: TRBV15; d_call: TRBD1; j_call: TRBJ1-2; cdr3_aa: ATSKDRDAYGYT